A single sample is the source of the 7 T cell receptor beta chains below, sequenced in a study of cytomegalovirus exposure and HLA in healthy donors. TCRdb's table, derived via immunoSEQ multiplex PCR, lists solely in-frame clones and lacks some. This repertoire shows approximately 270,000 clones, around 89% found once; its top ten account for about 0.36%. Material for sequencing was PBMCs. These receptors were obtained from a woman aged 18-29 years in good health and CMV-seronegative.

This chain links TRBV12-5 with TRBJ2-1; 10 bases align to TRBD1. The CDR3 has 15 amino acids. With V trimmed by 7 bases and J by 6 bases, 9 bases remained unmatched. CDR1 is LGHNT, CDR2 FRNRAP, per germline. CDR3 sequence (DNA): TGTGCTAGTGCTCCCGGGACAGGGGTACCCAATGAGCAGTTCTTC. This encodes CASAPGTGVPNEQFF.

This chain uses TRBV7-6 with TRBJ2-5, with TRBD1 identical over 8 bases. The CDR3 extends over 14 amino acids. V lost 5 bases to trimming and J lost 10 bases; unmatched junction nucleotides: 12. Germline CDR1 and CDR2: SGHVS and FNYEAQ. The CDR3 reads CASSVRGREFSQYF. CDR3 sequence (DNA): TGTGCCAGCAGCGTCAGGGGGCGCGAGTTCAGCCAGTACTTC.

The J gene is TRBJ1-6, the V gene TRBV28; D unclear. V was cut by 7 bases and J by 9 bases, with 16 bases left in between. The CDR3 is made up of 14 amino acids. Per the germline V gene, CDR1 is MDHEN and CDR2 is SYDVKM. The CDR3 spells CASTPGEVRSPLHF. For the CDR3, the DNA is TGTGCCAGCACCCCTGGAGAAGTCCGTTCACCCCTCCACTTT.

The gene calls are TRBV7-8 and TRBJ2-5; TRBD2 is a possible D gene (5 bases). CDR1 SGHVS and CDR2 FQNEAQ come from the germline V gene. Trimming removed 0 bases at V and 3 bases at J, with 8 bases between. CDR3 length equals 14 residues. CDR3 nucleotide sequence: TGTGCCAGCAGCTTAGCGCTGAGGGAAGAGACCCAGTACTTC. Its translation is CASSLALREETQYF.

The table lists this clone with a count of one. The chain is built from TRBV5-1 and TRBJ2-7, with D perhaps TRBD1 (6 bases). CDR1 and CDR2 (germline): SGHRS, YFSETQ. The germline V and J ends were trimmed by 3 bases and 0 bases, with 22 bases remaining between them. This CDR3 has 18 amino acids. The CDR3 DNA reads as TGCGCCAGCAGCTCTAACATCATACAGGGTAGGCCCTCCTACGAGCAGTACTTC. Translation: CASSSNIIQGRPSYEQYF. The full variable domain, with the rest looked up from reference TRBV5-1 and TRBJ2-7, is KAGVTQTPRYLIKTRGQQVTLSCSPISGHRSVSWYQQTPGQGLQFLFEYFSETQRNKGNFPGRFSGRQFSNSRSEMNVSTLELGDSALYLCASSSNIIQGRPSYEQYFGPGTRLTVT.

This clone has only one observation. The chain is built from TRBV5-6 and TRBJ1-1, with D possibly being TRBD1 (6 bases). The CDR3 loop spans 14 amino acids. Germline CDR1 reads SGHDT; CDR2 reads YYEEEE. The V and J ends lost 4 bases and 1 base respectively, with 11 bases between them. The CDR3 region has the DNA TGTGCCAGCAGCCGAACGACAGGGAACACTGAAGCTTTCTTT. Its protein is CASSRTTGNTEAFF.

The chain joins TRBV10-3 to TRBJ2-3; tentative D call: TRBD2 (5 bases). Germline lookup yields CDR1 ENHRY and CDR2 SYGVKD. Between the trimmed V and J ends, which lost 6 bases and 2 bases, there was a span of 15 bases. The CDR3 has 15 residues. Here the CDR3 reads CAIRPAGHLTDTQYF. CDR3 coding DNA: TGTGCCATCAGACCGGCGGGTCACCTCACAGATACGCAGTATTTT.